The clone carrying this T cell receptor beta chain was seen a handful of times. The immunoSEQ assay was v3. Assay used: immunoSEQ multiplex PCR; TCRdb lists only in-frame clones, some missing. The table includes about 100,000 clones, 55% to 75% detected once. This record comes from a study of TIL therapy for anti-PD-1-resistant metastatic lung cancer. Study background: Median tumor mutation burden was 1.5 mutations per megabase.

Germline loops: CDR1 SGHDT, CDR2 YYEEEE. The V gene lost 4 bases and the J gene lost 1 base, with 8 bases spanning the gap. This CDR3 comprises 13 residues. Time point given: pre-treatment sample, taken before nivolumab and TIL therapy. Tumor tissue came from excised metastases, mostly pleural nodules or supraclavicular lymph nodes. Progressing patients received lymphodepletion, expanded TIL infusion and IL-2. Patients were adults with stage 4 NSCLC. The clonotype was recovered from a person aged 30 to 80 with non-small cell lung cancer. The chain combines TRBV5-6 with TRBJ1-1; the D is unclear. The sequences come from tumor tissue, collected at baseline. CDR3 protein: CASSPKPNTEAFF. In DNA, the CDR3 is TGTGCCAGCAGCCCAAAACCGAACACTGAAGCTTTCTTT.